Each of the 21 T cell receptor beta chains below was sequenced from the same sample in a study of cytomegalovirus exposure and HLA in healthy donors. Sequencing was performed with immunoSEQ multiplex PCR; in TCRdb, only in-frame clones are kept and a portion is missing. This sample carries some 170,000 clones, about 89% of them seen once, and the ten largest clones take 6% to 8.5%. Material for sequencing was PBMCs. These receptors were obtained from a man aged 25 to 45 in good health and CMV-seropositive.

Only a few counts were recorded for this clone. This chain joins TRBV7-3 and TRBJ2-7, with D possibly TRBD2 on 5 matching bases. Germline CDR1 and CDR2: SGHTA and FQGTGA. V lost 8 bases and J 2 bases, leaving 10 bases between the germline ends. The CDR3 is 12 residues long. In nucleotides, the CDR3 is TGTGCCAGCCAGGACTTCACCTACGAGCAGTACTTC. Amino acid sequence: CASQDFTYEQYF.

CDR3 protein: CASAQGMNTEAFF. The CDR3 DNA follows: TGTGCCAGCGCACAGGGTATGAACACTGAAGCTTTCTTT. This chain joins TRBV27 and TRBJ1-1; TRBD1 is a possible D gene (6 bases). The CDR3 extends over 13 amino acids. Germline V gene lookup returns CDR1 MNHEY and CDR2 SMNVEV (reference sequence). V lost 8 bases to trimming and J lost 0 bases, with 10 bases between them.

V usage is TRBV4-3 and J usage is TRBJ2-7; possibly TRBD2 for D (7 bases). Trimming removed 2 bases at V and 0 bases at J, with 14 bases between. CDR1 is LGHNA, CDR2 YSLEER, per germline. This CDR3 spans 16 amino acids. Here the CDR3 reads CASSQTGGPSSYEQYF. In nucleotides, the CDR3 is TGCGCCAGCAGCCAAACCGGGGGGCCCAGCTCCTACGAGCAGTACTTC.

Here the CDR3 reads CASSLSGLAEQYF. The CDR3 region has the DNA TGTGCCAGCAGCTTATCCGGACTAGCGGAGCAGTACTTC. The J gene is TRBJ2-7, the V gene TRBV5-6; 9 bases line up with TRBD2. The ends lost 2 bases at V and 7 bases at J; junction bases unmatched: 4. CDR3 length equals 13 residues. Germline V gives CDR1 SGHDT, CDR2 YYEEEE.

The chain carries TRBV28 and TRBJ2-7; 9 nucleotides match TRBD1. The CDR3 loop spans 14 amino acids. V was pared by 4 bases and J by 4 bases, with 5 bases of the junction left unmatched. Germline values: CDR1 MDHEN, CDR2 SYDVKM. CDR3 bases: TGTGCCAGCAGTTCCTCCGGGACAGGGTACGAGCAGTACTTC. The encoded protein is CASSSSGTGYEQYF.

The V gene is TRBV7-9, the J gene TRBJ2-7, with D perhaps matching TRBD1 or TRBD2 (5 bases each). Germline-derived CDR1 and CDR2 are SEHNR and FQNEAQ (reference sequence). This CDR3 has 12 residues. V lost 3 bases, J lost 7 bases, and 10 bases lay in between. Written as DNA, the CDR3 is TGTGCCAGCAGCTTCCGGGGCCGAGAGCAGTACTTC. Translating it yields CASSFRGREQYF.

The chain has TRBV4-1 and TRBJ2-1, with D possibly being TRBD2 (6 bases). The V gene's germline CDR1 is MGHRA and CDR2 YSYEKL. The CDR3 sequence is 16 residues long. The V gene lost 0 bases and the J gene lost 8 bases, with 17 bases spanning the gap. DNA of the CDR3: TGCGCCAGCAGCCAAGAAGCGATTCGGGGGTACGATGAGCAGTTCTTC. It is translated as CASSQEAIRGYDEQFF.

The rearrangement links TRBV7-2 to TRBJ2-7, with D tentatively TRBD1 (6 bases). Trimming removed 5 bases from V and 3 bases from J, with 14 bases in between. From germline, CDR1 is SGHTA and CDR2 FQGNSA. The length of the CDR3 is 14 residues. Here the CDR3 reads CASSQRTDDYEQYF. The CDR3 DNA reads TGTGCCAGCAGCCAACGGACAGATGACTACGAGCAGTACTTC.

The V call is TRBV5-6, the J call TRBJ1-2; tentative D call: TRBD1 (6 bases). V lost 1 base and J 4 bases, leaving 17 bases between the germline ends. The CDR3 consists of 16 residues. Germline V lookup: CDR1 SGHDT, CDR2 YYEEEE. The CDR3 sequence: CASSLRSSQGTYGYTF. The CDR3 nucleotides read TGTGCCAGCAGCTTGCGCTCGTCGCAGGGGACCTATGGCTACACCTTC.

The chain couples TRBV18 to TRBJ2-7; 8 bases agree with TRBD1. V gave up 0 bases and J gave up 5 bases; unmatched junction bases: 6. Germline CDR1 reads KGHSH; CDR2 reads LQKENI. This CDR3 contains 15 residues. Here the CDR3 reads CASSPPTGGEDEQYF. In DNA form, the CDR3 reads TGTGCCAGCTCACCACCTACAGGGGGTGAGGACGAGCAGTACTTC.

CDR3 bases: TGTGCCAGCAGCTCAACGGGACTGCTGAAAGAGACCCAGTACTTC. The encoded protein is CASSSTGLLKETQYF. The chain recombines TRBV5-8 with TRBJ2-5; D is possibly TRBD2 (6 bases). The ends were cut back, 3 bases at V and 3 bases at J, with 15 bases in the middle. The CDR3 has 15 residues. Germline loops: CDR1 SGHTS, CDR2 YDEGEE.

The rearrangement links TRBV19 to TRBJ1-1; weak D call: TRBD1 (6 bases). The CDR3 totals 14 residues. Trimming pared 5 bases from V and 0 bases from J, leaving 10 bases between. Germline CDR1 is LNHDA and CDR2 is SQIVND (reference sequence). The CDR3 is CASSLGQVNTEAFF. The CDR3 DNA reads TGTGCCAGTAGTCTGGGACAAGTGAACACTGAAGCTTTCTTT. Full variable domain (missing parts from reference TRBV19 and TRBJ1-1): DGGITQSPKYLFRKEGQNVTLSCEQNLNHDAMYWYRQDPGQGLRLIYYSQIVNDFQKGDIAEGYSVSREKKESFPLTVTSAQKNPTAFYLCASSLGQVNTEAFFGQGTRLTVV.

The chain uses TRBV5-1 and TRBJ2-2; D gene unclear. Germline lookup yields CDR1 SGHRS and CDR2 YFSETQ. CDR3 length: 14 amino acids. Trimming shortened V by 4 bases and J by 0 bases, and 7 bases separated the two germline ends. The CDR3 protein is CASSPRPNTGELFF. The CDR3 DNA reads as TGCGCCAGCAGCCCCAGGCCGAACACCGGGGAGCTGTTTTTT.

V and J are TRBV27 and TRBJ1-2; no reliable D call. Trimming took 3 bases from V and 7 from J, leaving 12 bases between them. CDR3 size: 13 residues. Germline values: CDR1 MNHEY, CDR2 SMNVEV (reference sequence). The CDR3 nucleotides are TGTGCCAGCAGTTTGGATAGACTAGGTGGCTACACCTTC. Translation gives CASSLDRLGGYTF.

In its sample, this clone was seen once. The gene calls are TRBV28 and TRBJ2-3; D gene ambiguous. Germline assignment: CDR1 MDHEN and CDR2 SYDVKM. This CDR3 spans 15 amino acids. V shed 1 base and J shed 2 bases, with 10 bases lying between them. The CDR3 here is CASSLSAFNTDTQYF. The CDR3, as DNA: TGTGCCAGCAGTTTATCGGCGTTTAACACAGATACGCAGTATTTT.

The chain couples TRBV6-6 to TRBJ2-7, with D possibly TRBD2 on 6 matching bases. Trimming shortened V by 2 bases and J by 0 bases, and 11 bases separated the two germline ends. The length of the CDR3 is 15 residues. CDR1 and CDR2 (germline): MNHNY, SVGAGI (reference sequence). CDR3 nucleotide sequence: TGTGCCAGCAGTTACGACGGGGGAACCTCCTACGAGCAGTACTTC. It is translated as CASSYDGGTSYEQYF.

The J gene is TRBJ1-1, the V gene TRBV10-3; D may be TRBD1 (6 bases). CDR1 and CDR2 from the germline V gene are ENHRY and SYGVKD. There are 13 residues in the CDR3. Trimming stripped 4 bases from V and 6 bases from J, with 12 bases between. The CDR3 is CAISGQDSAEAFF. The CDR3 coding sequence is TGTGCCATCAGTGGCCAGGACAGCGCTGAAGCTTTCTTT.

V is TRBV27 and J is TRBJ2-7; 7 bases agree with TRBD1. The CDR3 runs to 16 residues. J gave up 0 bases and V 5 bases, and 10 bases lay outside the gene matches. Per the germline V gene, CDR1 is MNHEY and CDR2 is SMNVEV (reference sequence). CDR3 bases: TGTGCCAGCAGTCCGACCATAGACAGGGCCTCCTACGAGCAGTACTTC. This codes for CASSPTIDRASYEQYF.

The chain joins TRBV28 to TRBJ2-7, with a weak D call TRBD2 (5 bases). The ends were cut back, 6 bases at V and 3 bases at J, with 15 bases in the middle. Germline CDR1 MDHEN, CDR2 SYDVKM. The CDR3 runs to 14 residues. As DNA, the CDR3 is TGTGCCAGCAGGAAAGGTGTGGGAGTCTACGAGCAGTACTTC. Its protein product is CASRKGVGVYEQYF.

The chain joins TRBV5-6 to TRBJ2-7; 9 bases fit TRBD1. The CDR3 totals 16 residues. V dropped 4 bases and J dropped 0; count of bases not matched to a gene: 8. The V gene's germline CDR1 is SGHDT and CDR2 YYEEEE. DNA of the CDR3: TGTGCCAGCAGCAGGACCGGGACAGGGAACTCCTACGAGCAGTACTTC. Translation: CASSRTGTGNSYEQYF.

CDR3 DNA sequence: TGTGCCAGCAGCGAAACAGGTTCCACCTACAATGAGCAGTTCTTC. As protein: CASSETGSTYNEQFF. The rearrangement uses TRBV9 and TRBJ2-1, with a possible D match to TRBD1 (5 bases). With 3 bases removed from V and 2 bases from J, the gap between germline ends came to 12 bases. Germline V gene lookup returns CDR1 SGDLS and CDR2 YYNGEE. The CDR3 length is 15 residues.